One sample yielded the 22 T cell receptor beta chains listed below, sequenced in a study of T cell clonality in common variable immunodeficiency. Study-level points and caveats: Fewer deletions and N-nucleotide insertions were reportedly seen in common variable immunodeficiency TCR beta sequences.

The method was immunoSEQ multiplex PCR; TCRdb's version includes in-frame clones alone and lacks a portion of them. The sample presents about 19,000 clones, none singletons. These receptors have no identified antigens. Sequenced sample: peripheral blood mononuclear cells. The receptors stem from a human donor with common variable immunodeficiency.

This clone was recorded many times. The read falls 3 residues short of the CDR3 end, and the missing part is taken from the germline J gene. The V gene is TRBV18, the J gene TRBJ1-1; perhaps TRBD1 as D (5 bases). Germline loops: CDR1 KGHSH, CDR2 LQKENI. The ends were cut back, 4 bases at V and 1 base at J, with 16 bases in the middle. The CDR3 runs 16 residues. The CDR3 spells CASSREGWRANTEAFF. CDR3 bases read: TGTGCCAGCTCACGGGAGGGGTGGAGGGCGAACACTGAA.

This clone was picked up many times. The observed sequence ends 3 residues before the CDR3 terminus, with the missing tail filled in from the germline J gene. The chain carries TRBV10-3 and TRBJ1-5; 8 bases match TRBD1. This CDR3 comprises 15 residues. The V gene end was trimmed by 2 bases and the J gene end by 2 bases; junction bases not matched to a gene: 2. Germline CDR1 is ENHRY and CDR2 is SYGVKD. The covered CDR3 bases are TGTGCCATCAGTGAGCAGGGGGCAGGCAATCAGCCC. Its protein product is CAISEQGAGNQP. The full CDR3 is CAISEQGAGNQPQHF.

This clone has a count of ten or more. The observed sequence ends 3 residues before the CDR3 terminus, with the missing tail filled in from the germline J gene. The chain uses TRBV29-1 and TRBJ2-5; maybe TRBD1 (6 bases). The germline V gene encodes CDR1 SQVTM and CDR2 ANQGSEA. This CDR3 spans 14 amino acids. Deletions cut 1 base from V and 4 bases from J, with 13 bases between. CDR3 bases read: TGCAGCGTTGAAGGGCAGGGGTCAGGAGAGACC. It encodes CSVEGQGSGET. The full CDR3 protein reads CSVEGQGSGETQYF.

This clone was seen at least ten times. The CDR3 extends 3 residues past the end of the read, so its final part is completed from the germline J gene. J is TRBJ1-2 and V is TRBV4-2; maybe TRBD1 (5 bases). The CDR3 runs to 14 residues. The germline V gene has CDR1 LGHNA and CDR2 YNFKEQ. Incomplete CDR3 DNA: TGTGCCAGCAGCCAAGTGACGGCAGGGAAAGGC. Protein: CASSQVTAGKG. The whole CDR3 sequence is CASSQVTAGKGYTF.

This clone was picked up many times. The CDR3 extends 3 residues past the end of the read, so its final part is completed from the germline J gene. V and J are TRBV6-4 and TRBJ2-1; 10 bases line up with TRBD2. The junction had 8 bases not matched to a gene; V was cut back by 4 bases and J by 5 bases. CDR1 MRHNA and CDR2 SNTAGT come from the germline V gene. The length of the CDR3 is 16 residues. CDR3 bases read: TGTGCCAGCAGTGCCGGACTAGCGGAGAGGAACAATGAG. Translated: CASSAGLAERNNE. The CDR3 in full is CASSAGLAERNNEQFF.

This clone was detected ten times or more. The read ends 3 residues early relative to the CDR3; the germline J gene fills the gap. This sequence joins TRBV2 and TRBJ1-2; D unclear. This CDR3 is built from 13 residues. CDR1 is SNHLY, CDR2 FYNNEI, per germline. V was pared by 6 bases and J by 0 bases, with 8 bases between. Partial CDR3 DNA: TGTGCCAGCAGGCAGGAAGCTAACTATGGC. This gives the protein CASRQEANYG. The full CDR3 sequence reads CASRQEANYGYTF.

This clone was found many times. The read falls 3 residues short of the CDR3 end, and the missing part is taken from the germline J gene. The J gene is TRBJ2-7, the V gene TRBV7-9; D uncertain. Germline CDR1 reads SEHNR; CDR2 reads FQNEAQ (reference sequence). V was shortened by 1 base and J by 2 bases, with 12 bases between the two germline ends. The CDR3 sequence is 15 residues long. CDR3 DNA (partial): TGTGCCAGCAGCTTAGAGGCATCATCCCCCTACGAG. It yields the protein CASSLEASSPYE. The entire CDR3 protein reads CASSLEASSPYEQYF.

This clone has at least ten counts. With the read ending 3 residues before the CDR3 end, the germline J gene is used to fill in that end. The genes are TRBV2 and TRBJ2-4; 8 nucleotides align to TRBD1. The CDR3 is 16 amino acids. J was trimmed by 3 bases and V by 4 bases; bases with no gene match: 8. Germline-derived CDR1 and CDR2 are SNHLY and FYNNEI. CDR3 DNA (partial): TGTGCCAGCAGTGCCGACAGGGGAAGGGGCAAAAACATT. Protein sequence: CASSADRGRGKNI. The CDR3, in full, reads CASSADRGRGKNIQYF.

This clone qualifies as medium-sized. The read ends 3 residues before the CDR3 terminus; that terminus is restored from the germline J gene. The chain carries TRBV29-1 and TRBJ1-2, with 9 bases aligning to TRBD1. The CDR3 extends over 16 amino acids. Germline CDR1 SQVTM, CDR2 ANQGSEA. Germline trimming cut 0 bases from V and 4 bases from J; bases unmatched to any gene: 9. This CDR3 reads CSVEDRGQGRGYGYTF. CDR3 DNA, as far as it was read: TGCAGCGTTGAAGATCGAGGACAGGGGAGGGGCTATGGC. The complete variable domain, with remaining parts taken from reference TRBV29-1 and TRBJ1-2, reads SAVISQKPSRDICQRGTSLTIQCQVDSQVTMMFWYRQQPGQSLTLIATANQGSEATYESGFVIDKFPISRPNLTFSTLTVSNMSPEDSSIYLCSVEDRGQGRGYGYTFGSGTRLTVV.

This clone has at least ten counts. From the germline J gene comes the end of the CDR3, since the read stops 3 residues before it. The V gene is TRBV5-4, the J gene TRBJ2-7, with TRBD2 matching 8 bases. Trimming at V came to 6 bases and at J to 3 bases, leaving 5 bases not matched to a gene. Germline V gene sequence: CDR1 SGHNT, CDR2 YYREEE (reference sequence). The CDR3 loop spans 13 amino acids. The part of the CDR3 DNA that was read is TGTGCCAGCACCAGCGGGAGTGTCTACGAG. Translated: CASTSGSVYE. From start to end, the CDR3 is CASTSGSVYEQYF. The whole variable domain, filled in from reference TRBV5-4 and TRBJ2-7, reads ETGVTQSPTHLIKTRGQQVTLRCSSQSGHNTVSWYQQALGQGPQFIFQYYREEENGRGNFPPRFSGLQFPNYSSELNVNALELDDSALYLCASTSGSVYEQYFGPGTRLTVT.

This clone appeared many times. The read ends 3 residues early relative to the CDR3; the germline J gene fills the gap. The genes are TRBV5-1 and TRBJ2-1; D might be TRBD2 (5 bases). The V and J ends lost 4 bases and 9 bases respectively, with 14 bases between them. The CDR3 has 13 amino acids. CDR1 and CDR2 (germline): SGHRS, YFSETQ. CDR3 region: CASSPPGRSEQFF. CDR3 DNA, as far as it was read: TGCGCCAGCAGCCCCCCGGGGAGAAGTGAG.

This clone was recorded many times. Read coverage stops 3 residues before the CDR3 terminus; the germline J gene supplies the remainder. This chain joins TRBV12-5 and TRBJ1-1, with TRBD1 identical over 7 bases. Germline CDR1 reads LGHNT; CDR2 reads FRNRAP. The CDR3 contains 14 residues. V trimming: 6 bases; J trimming: 2 bases; junction bases outside the gene matches: 6. The CDR3 DNA, read in part, is TGTGCTAGTGGCAGGGACAGCGTAAACACTGAA. It codes for CASGRDSVNTE. The whole CDR3 protein is CASGRDSVNTEAFF.

This clone was seen many times. The read stops 3 residues short of the end of the CDR3; the missing end is completed from the germline J gene. The chain has TRBV4-1 and TRBJ2-7; possible D gene TRBD1, 5 bases. Germline-derived CDR1 and CDR2 are MGHRA and YSYEKL. The V and J ends lost 3 bases and 6 bases respectively, with 21 bases between them. The CDR3 spans 16 residues. The sequenced CDR3 bases are TGCGCCAGCAGCCAGACCAAACAGGACCCCCCTACCGAG. It encodes CASSQTKQDPPTE. The full CDR3 is CASSQTKQDPPTEQYF.

This clone was detected many times. The read is 3 residues too short to cover the CDR3 end, so that end is filled in from the germline J gene. The V gene is TRBV2, the J gene TRBJ2-7, with 11 bases aligning to TRBD1. V lost 6 bases to trimming and J lost 6 bases; unmatched junction nucleotides: 7. This CDR3 comprises 14 residues. Germline V gene data show CDR1 as SNHLY and CDR2 as FYNNEI. The CDR3 reads CASRGGTGGREQYF. The sequenced part of the CDR3 DNA is TGTGCCAGCAGGGGGGGGACAGGGGGTCGCGAG.

This clone was detected many times. The read ends 3 residues early relative to the CDR3; the germline J gene fills the gap. V usage is TRBV5-1 and J usage is TRBJ1-2; 7 nucleotides line up with TRBD1. The CDR3 is 13 residues long. Germline V gene sequence: CDR1 SGHRS, CDR2 YFSETQ. CDR3 protein: CASSYDRAGGYTF. Partial CDR3 DNA: TGCGCCAGCAGCTATGACAGGGCGGGAGGC.

In this sample, this clone turned up a few times. Since a much larger clone is just one base distant, this may be a read error. Coverage ceases 3 residues before the CDR3 finishes, and the germline J gene fills in the end. V usage is TRBV29-1 and J usage is TRBJ2-1; 9 bases fit TRBD2. Germline V CDR1 and CDR2: SQVTM, ANQGSEA. J was trimmed by 5 bases and V by 6 bases; bases with no gene match: 8. The CDR3 is 14 residues long. The CDR3 sequence is CSVPTSGVNNEQFF. CDR3 DNA, as far as it was read: TGCAGCGTCCCGACTAGCGGAGTGAACAATGAG.

This clone was detected many times. The CDR3 bases that were read are TGTGCCAGCAGCCGACAGGTGAGCTCCTACAATGAG. Translating it yields CASSRQVSSYNE. Given in full, the CDR3 is CASSRQVSSYNEQFF. This chain uses TRBV7-7 with TRBJ2-1; D might be TRBD1 (6 bases). The read is 3 residues too short to cover the CDR3 end, so that end is filled in from the germline J gene. This CDR3 is built from 15 residues. In germline, CDR1 is SSHAT, CDR2 FNYEAQ (reference sequence). Between the trimmed V and J ends, which lost 5 bases and 0 bases, there was a span of 11 bases.

This clone occurred many times. Read data end 3 residues before the CDR3 end; the end is taken from the germline J gene. V and J are TRBV30 and TRBJ2-7, with D perhaps matching TRBD2 (6 bases). The germline gives CDR1 GTSNPN, CDR2 SVGIG (reference sequence). The CDR3 covers 15 residues. The V gene lost 4 bases and the J gene lost 3 bases, with 19 bases spanning the gap. The covered CDR3 bases are TGTGCCTGGAATCAGGGAGGCGAACCAATCTACGAG. This sequence encodes CAWNQGGEPIYE. The whole CDR3 protein reads CAWNQGGEPIYEQYF.

This clone showed up many times. The read halts 3 residues ahead of the CDR3 end, with the missing end drawn from the germline J gene. This chain uses TRBV29-1 with TRBJ2-3, with no clear D. Trimming left V 1 base short and J 0 bases short, with 8 bases between. Germline-derived CDR1 and CDR2 are SQVTM and ANQGSEA. CDR3 length: 14 residues. The CDR3 DNA, read in part, is TGCAGCGTTGAAGGGGTAGCTAGCACAGATACG. Its protein is CSVEGVASTDT. The complete CDR3 reads CSVEGVASTDTQYF.

This clone showed up many times. The CDR3 end falls 3 residues outside the read, so it is completed with the germline J gene. The sample carries other DNA sequences with the same CDR3. The chain employs TRBV20-1 and TRBJ2-2; TRBD2 matches 11 bases. The CDR3 runs 17 residues. The ends lost 0 bases at V and 1 base at J; junction bases unmatched: 4. Germline CDR1 reads DFQATT; CDR2 reads SNEGSKA (reference sequence). CDR3 bases read: TGCAGTGCTAGAGATTTGCTAGCGGGGGGGAACACCGGGGAG. Protein sequence: CSARDLLAGGNTGE. The CDR3 reads in full as CSARDLLAGGNTGELFF.

This clone was picked up many times. The read finishes 3 residues shy of the CDR3 end, and the germline J gene is used to complete it. The chain uses TRBV2 and TRBJ1-2; TRBD1 aligns across 7 bases. The CDR3 extends over 18 amino acids. CDR1 is SNHLY, CDR2 FYNNEI, per germline. CDR3: CASKPLGWDRHLWGGYTF. Incomplete CDR3 DNA: TGTGCCAGCAAGCCTCTGGGGTGGGACAGACACCTTTGGGGAGGC.

This clone was seen at least ten times. The sequenced fragment ends 3 residues before the CDR3 boundary, so the rest is inferred from the germline J gene. This chain joins TRBV2 and TRBJ2-7; 7 nucleotides match TRBD1. The CDR3 runs to 13 residues. With V trimmed by 5 bases and J by 5 bases, 6 bases remained unmatched. Germline values: CDR1 SNHLY, CDR2 FYNNEI. The covered CDR3 bases are TGTGCCAGCAGTCCCGACAGGGCGGACGAG. Protein: CASSPDRADE. The CDR3 reads in full as CASSPDRADEQYF.